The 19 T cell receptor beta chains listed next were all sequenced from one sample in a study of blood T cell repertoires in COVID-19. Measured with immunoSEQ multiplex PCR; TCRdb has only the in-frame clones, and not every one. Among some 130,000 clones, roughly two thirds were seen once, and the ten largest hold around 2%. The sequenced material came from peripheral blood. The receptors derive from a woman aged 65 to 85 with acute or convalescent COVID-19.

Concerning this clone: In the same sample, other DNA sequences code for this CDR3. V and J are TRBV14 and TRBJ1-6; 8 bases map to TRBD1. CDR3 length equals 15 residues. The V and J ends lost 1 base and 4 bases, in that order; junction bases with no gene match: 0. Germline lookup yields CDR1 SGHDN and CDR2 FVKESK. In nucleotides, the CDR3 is TGTGCCAGCAGCCAAGGACAGGGGTATAATTCACCCCTCCACTTT. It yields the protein CASSQGQGYNSPLHF. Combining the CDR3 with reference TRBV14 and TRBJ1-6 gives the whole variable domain EAGVTQFPSHSVIEKGQTVTLRCDPISGHDNLYWYRRVMGKEIKFLLHFVKESKQDESGMPNNRFLAERTGGTYSTLKVQPAELEDSGVYFCASSQGQGYNSPLHFGNGTRLTVT.

CDR3 in DNA: TGTGCCAGCAGCCTGGGACAGGGATTTGAAAATGAGCAGTTCTTC. It codes for CASSLGQGFENEQFF. The rearrangement links TRBV2 to TRBJ2-1; TRBD1 agrees at 9 bases. The CDR3 is 15 residues long. Germline V gene lookup returns CDR1 SNHLY and CDR2 FYNNEI. V lost 6 bases, J lost 7 bases, and 10 bases stayed unmatched.

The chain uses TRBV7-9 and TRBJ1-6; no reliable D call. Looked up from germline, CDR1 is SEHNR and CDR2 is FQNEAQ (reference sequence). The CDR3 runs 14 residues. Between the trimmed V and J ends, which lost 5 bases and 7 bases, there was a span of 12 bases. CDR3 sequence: CASSRAPGNSPLHF. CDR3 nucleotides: TGTGCCAGCAGCCGGGCCCCGGGGAATTCACCCCTCCACTTT.

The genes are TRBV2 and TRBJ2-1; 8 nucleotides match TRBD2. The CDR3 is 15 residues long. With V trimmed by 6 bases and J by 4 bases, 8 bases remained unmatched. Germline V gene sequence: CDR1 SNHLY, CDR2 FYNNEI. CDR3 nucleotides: TGTGCCAGCAGCCGACTAGCGTCCGGGTACAATGAGCAGTTCTTC. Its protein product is CASSRLASGYNEQFF.

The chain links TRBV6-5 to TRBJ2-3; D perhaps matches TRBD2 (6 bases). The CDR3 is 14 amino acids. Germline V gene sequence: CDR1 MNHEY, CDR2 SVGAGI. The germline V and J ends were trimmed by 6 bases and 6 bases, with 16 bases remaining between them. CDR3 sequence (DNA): TGTGCCAGCAGGTCTTTAACAGCGGGTGATACGCAGTATTTT. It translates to CASRSLTAGDTQYF.

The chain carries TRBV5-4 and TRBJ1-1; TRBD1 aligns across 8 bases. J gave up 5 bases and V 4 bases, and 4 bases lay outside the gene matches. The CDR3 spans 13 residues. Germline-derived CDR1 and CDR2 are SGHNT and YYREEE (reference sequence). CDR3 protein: CASSLRQGTEAFF. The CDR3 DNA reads TGTGCCAGCAGCCTTAGACAGGGGACTGAAGCTTTCTTT.

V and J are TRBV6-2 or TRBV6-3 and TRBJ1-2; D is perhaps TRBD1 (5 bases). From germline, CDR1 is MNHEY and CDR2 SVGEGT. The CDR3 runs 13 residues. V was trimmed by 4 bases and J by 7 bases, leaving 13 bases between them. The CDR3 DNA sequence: TGTGCCAGCAGTTGGAGCAGGGTCGGTGGCTACACCTTC. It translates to CASSWSRVGGYTF.

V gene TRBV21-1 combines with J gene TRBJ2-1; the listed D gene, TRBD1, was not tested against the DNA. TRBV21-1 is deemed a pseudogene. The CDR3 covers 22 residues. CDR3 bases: TGTGCCAGCAGCAGTGTTGCGGGGTCGGGACAGGGGCCCTGGGATTCTTACAATGAGCAGTTCTTC. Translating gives CASSSVAGSGQGPWDSYNEQFF.

CDR3 loop: CASRKSTSGFYNEQFF. CDR3 coding DNA: TGTGCCAGCAGAAAAAGCACTAGCGGGTTCTACAATGAGCAGTTCTTC. The chain joins TRBV6-6 to TRBJ2-1; 9 bases fit TRBD2. V was clipped by 6 bases and J by 3 bases; unmatched bases: 9. The CDR3 contains 16 residues. Germline loops: CDR1 MNHNY, CDR2 SVGAGI (reference sequence).

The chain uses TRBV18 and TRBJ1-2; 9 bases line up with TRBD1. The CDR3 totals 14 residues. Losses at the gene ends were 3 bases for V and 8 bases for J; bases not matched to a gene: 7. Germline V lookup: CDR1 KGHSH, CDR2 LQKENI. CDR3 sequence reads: CASSPRPDRGGYTF. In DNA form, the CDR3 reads TGTGCCAGCTCACCCCGCCCGGACAGGGGCGGCTACACCTTC. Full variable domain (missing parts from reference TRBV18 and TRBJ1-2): NAGVMQNPRHLVRRRGQEARLRCSPMKGHSHVYWYRQLPEEGLKFMVYLQKENIIDESGMPKERFSAEFPKEGPSILRIQQVVRGDSAAYFCASSPRPDRGGYTFGSGTRLTVV.

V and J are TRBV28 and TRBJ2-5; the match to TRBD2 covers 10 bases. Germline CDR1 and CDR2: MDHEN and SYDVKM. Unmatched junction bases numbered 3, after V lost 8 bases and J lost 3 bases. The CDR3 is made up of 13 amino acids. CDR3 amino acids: CASLSGGEETQYF. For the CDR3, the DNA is TGTGCCAGCCTCAGCGGGGGGGAAGAGACCCAGTACTTC.

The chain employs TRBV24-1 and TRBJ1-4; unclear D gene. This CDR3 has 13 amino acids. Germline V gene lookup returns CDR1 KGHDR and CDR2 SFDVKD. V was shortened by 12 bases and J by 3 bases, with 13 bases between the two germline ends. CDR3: CAPALAPNEKLFF. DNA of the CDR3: TGTGCCCCAGCGCTTGCCCCTAATGAAAAACTGTTTTTT.

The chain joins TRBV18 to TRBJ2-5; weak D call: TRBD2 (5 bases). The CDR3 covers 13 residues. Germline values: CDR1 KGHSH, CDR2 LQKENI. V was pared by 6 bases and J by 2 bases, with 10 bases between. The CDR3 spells CASSREQQETQYF. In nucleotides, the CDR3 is TGTGCCAGCTCCCGGGAACAACAAGAGACCCAGTACTTC.

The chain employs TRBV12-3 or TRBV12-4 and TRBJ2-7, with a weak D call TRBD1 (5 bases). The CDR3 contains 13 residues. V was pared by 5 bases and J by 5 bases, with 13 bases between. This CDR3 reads CASSLGHVDEQYF. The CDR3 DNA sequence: TGTGCCAGCAGTCTTGGACATGTCGACGAGCAGTACTTC.

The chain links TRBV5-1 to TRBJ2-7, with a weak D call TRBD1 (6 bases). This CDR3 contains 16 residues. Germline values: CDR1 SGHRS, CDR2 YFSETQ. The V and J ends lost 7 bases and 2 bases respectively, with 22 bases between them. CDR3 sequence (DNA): TGCGCCAGCCGGCTAACGGGTACAGGGAGCACCTACGAGCAGTACTTC. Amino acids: CASRLTGTGSTYEQYF.

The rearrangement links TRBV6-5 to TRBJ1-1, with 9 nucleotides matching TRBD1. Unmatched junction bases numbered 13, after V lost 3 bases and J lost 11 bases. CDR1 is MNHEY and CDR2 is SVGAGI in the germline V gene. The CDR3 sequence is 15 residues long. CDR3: CASSYTGTGSDRAFF. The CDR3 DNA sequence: TGTGCCAGCAGTTATACTGGGACAGGGTCAGACCGGGCTTTCTTT.

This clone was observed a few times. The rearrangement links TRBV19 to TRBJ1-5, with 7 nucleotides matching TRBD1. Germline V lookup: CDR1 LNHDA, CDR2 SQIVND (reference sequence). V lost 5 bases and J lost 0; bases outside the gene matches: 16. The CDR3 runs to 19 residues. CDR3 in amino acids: CASSPLMGQRRHSNQPQHF. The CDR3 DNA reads TGTGCCAGTAGTCCCCTTATGGGACAGAGAAGGCATAGCAATCAGCCCCAGCATTTT.

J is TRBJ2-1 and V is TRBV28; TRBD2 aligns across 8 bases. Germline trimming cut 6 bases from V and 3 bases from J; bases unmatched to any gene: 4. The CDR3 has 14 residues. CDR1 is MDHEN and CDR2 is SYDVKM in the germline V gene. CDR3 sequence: CASRERERYNEQFF. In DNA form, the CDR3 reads TGTGCCAGCAGGGAGCGGGAGCGCTACAATGAGCAGTTCTTC.

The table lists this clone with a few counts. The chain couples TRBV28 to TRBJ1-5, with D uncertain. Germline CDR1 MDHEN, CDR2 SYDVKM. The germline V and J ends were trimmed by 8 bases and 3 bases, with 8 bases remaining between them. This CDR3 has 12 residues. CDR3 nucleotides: TGTGCCAGCGGCTTCGTCAATCAGCCCCAGCATTTT. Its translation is CASGFVNQPQHF.